The 9 T cell receptor beta chains in this list originate from one sample, sequenced in a study of blood T cell repertoires in COVID-19. Sequencing used immunoSEQ multiplex PCR; TCRdb keeps in-frame clones, though not all of them. Of about 260,000 clones listed, 70% to 90% were seen once; the top ten hold approximately 4%. Source material: peripheral blood. The receptors come from a man in his late teens or twenties with active or convalescent COVID-19.

The chain's CDR3 is CASSSSVTYNSPLHF. For the CDR3, the DNA is TGTGCCAGCAGCTCTTCCGTTACCTATAATTCACCCCTCCACTTT. V and J are TRBV7-9 and TRBJ1-6; unclear D gene. The germline V and J ends were trimmed by 4 bases and 2 bases, with 9 bases remaining between them. The CDR3 runs 15 residues. Germline loops: CDR1 SEHNR, CDR2 FQNEAQ (reference sequence).

The chain recombines TRBV6-5 with TRBJ1-1; D is ambiguous. The CDR3 sequence is 11 residues long. V shed 6 bases and J shed 10 bases, with 12 bases lying between them. Looked up from germline, CDR1 is MNHEY and CDR2 is SVGAGI. CDR3 nucleotide sequence: TGTGCCAGCAGCCGAGGGAGCGCAGCTTTCTTT. It is translated as CASSRGSAAFF.

This clone turned up a few times. The chain recombines TRBV11-2 with TRBJ2-7, with 7 positions matching TRBD2. This CDR3 has 12 amino acids. The V gene end was trimmed by 7 bases and the J gene end by 5 bases; junction bases not matched to a gene: 5. Per germline, CDR1 SGHAT and CDR2 FQNNGV. The DNA of the CDR3 is TGTGCCAGCAAGACGGGGGGACACGAGCAGTACTTC. Residues: CASKTGGHEQYF.

The rearrangement joins TRBV6-5 to TRBJ1-1; TRBD1 agrees at 7 bases. V trimming: 7 bases; J trimming: 2 bases; junction bases outside the gene matches: 7. The CDR3 runs to 14 residues. CDR1 MNHEY and CDR2 SVGAGI come from the germline V gene. CDR3 nucleotide sequence: TGTGCCAGCATCCAGGGGGGAGATAACACTGAAGCTTTCTTT. This gives the protein CASIQGGDNTEAFF.

A word on this clone: This CDR3 is also generated by other DNA sequences in the sample. This chain links TRBV28 with TRBJ1-4; D might be TRBD1 (5 bases). V gave up 8 bases and J gave up 8 bases, with 12 bases separating them. Per germline, CDR1 MDHEN and CDR2 SYDVKM. The CDR3 loop spans 12 amino acids. CDR3 sequence reads: CASGQGGEKLFF. The DNA of the CDR3 is TGTGCCAGCGGGCAGGGTGGAGAAAAACTGTTTTTT.

The V and J genes are TRBV10-1 and TRBJ1-1; 8 bases are a match to TRBD1. After removal of 4 bases from V and 4 bases from J, the junction contained 2 bases not matched to a gene. Germline V CDR1 and CDR2: WNHNN, SYGVQD (reference sequence). The CDR3 length is 13 residues. CDR3 coding DNA: TGCGCCAGCAGTGCCACAGGGGGCACTGAAGCTTTCTTT. The encoded protein is CASSATGGTEAFF.

V and J are TRBV2 and TRBJ2-2; no clear D. Germline CDR1 reads SNHLY; CDR2 reads FYNNEI. There are 12 residues in the CDR3. V was pared by 8 bases and J by 4 bases, with 8 bases between. CDR3 nucleotides: TGTGCCAGCGTACCGGGCACCGGGGAGCTGTTTTTT. Its protein is CASVPGTGELFF.

This chain joins TRBV5-5 and TRBJ2-6; 9 nucleotides match TRBD1. The ends lost 0 bases at V and 2 bases at J; junction bases unmatched: 6. There are 18 residues in the CDR3. Germline V gene lookup returns CDR1 SGHKS and CDR2 YYEKEE (reference sequence). The CDR3 nucleotides are TGTGCCAGCAGCTTGGCCGGGGACAGGGTGACTGGGGCCAACGTCCTGACTTTC. It codes for CASSLAGDRVTGANVLTF.

The chain has TRBV7-9 and TRBJ2-1, with D possibly matching TRBD2 (5 bases). This CDR3 spans 13 amino acids. Per germline, CDR1 SEHNR and CDR2 FQNEAQ (reference sequence). V shed 3 bases and J shed 10 bases, with 13 bases lying between them. The CDR3 DNA reads TGTGCCAGCAGCTTGGGCCCTCCGGGGGAGCAGTTCTTC. It codes for CASSLGPPGEQFF.